A single sample gave rise to the 2 T cell receptor beta chains below, sequenced in a study of blood T cells in healthy people across ages. A second PCR of about 6 to 12 cycles used a sample-barcoded 5' primer and a J-beta primer mix. TCRdb reprocessed the 5' RACE reads via MiXCR and lists one record per CDR3 protein. The sample contains roughly 860,000 distinct CDR3 sequences, 55% to 65% of which appear only once. Sequencing was performed on blood. These receptors originate from a man younger than 45 in good health.

This clonotype has only a few counts. This rearrangement joins TRBV7-8 to TRBJ1-2; D is unresolved. V was shortened by 0 bases and J by 4 bases, with 12 bases between the two germline ends. The CDR3 is 15 amino acids. Germline V gene lookup returns CDR1 SGHVS and CDR2 FQNEAQ. For the CDR3, the DNA is TGTGCCAGCAGCTTAGCCTCCGGAGGGATCTATGGCTACACCTTC. Translated, it gives CASSLASGGIYGYTF.

As regards this clonotype: One end of the junction is discordant with germline, which a read error may explain. The chain recombines TRBV29-1 with TRBJ2-2, with a weak D call TRBD2 (6 bases). Germline lookup yields CDR1 SQVTM and CDR2 ANQGSEA. The CDR3 covers 15 residues. CDR3 bases: TGCAGCGTTAAAGACGGAGTAGCGGCGCCCGGGGAGCTGTTTTTT. Protein: CSVKDGVAAPGELFF.